The 30 T cell receptor beta chains in this list originate from one sample, sequenced in a study of T cells in Graves' hyperthyroidism and ophthalmopathy (dated by TCRdb to the late 2010s). Library generation was performed with multiplex PCR. The sequencer was an Illumina HiSeq 2000. Amplification of TCR beta CDR3 regions was carried out from RNA transcripts. The TCR CDR3 was subjected to a first round of RT-PCR using the HTBI primer set and the Qiagen OneStep RT-PCR kit. TCRdb itself trimmed the public reads at Q25 with fastp, ran MiXCR and retained productive beta chains. Rows with a matching CDR3 protein are joined into one entry that keeps the most common DNA and genes. The sample has hundreds of thousands of distinct CDR3 sequences on record, around 45% of them singletons. About 7.9% of the sample is in the top ten clones. The sequencing input was peripheral blood or thyroid tissue (not recorded which). These receptors all come from a woman aged 18-29 years with Graves' hyperthyroidism. Donor details come from another sample of the same person, matched by shared clones.

This clonotype was observed a few times. One end of the junction does not line up with germline, which may come from a read error. V is TRBV2 and J is TRBJ1-2, with D maybe TRBD1 (6 bases). This CDR3 has 13 residues. Germline loops: CDR1 SNHLY, CDR2 FYNNEI. This CDR3 reads CASSPMTGSGYTF. As DNA, the CDR3 is TGCGCCAGCAGCCCAATGACAGGATCCGGCTACACCTTC.

Remarks on this clonotype: A much more abundant neighbour one base away suggests this may be a read error. The V and J genes are TRBV4-1 and TRBJ1-4; D unresolved. CDR3 length equals 16 residues. Trimming left V 1 base short and J 5 bases short, with 14 bases between. Germline assignment: CDR1 MGHRA and CDR2 YSYEKL. Written as DNA, the CDR3 is TGCGCCAGCAGCCAAGTTCTAGGCGGTCTGAATGAAAAACTGTTTTTT. Its protein is CASSQVLGGLNEKLFF.

This chain uses TRBV19 with TRBJ2-3; 10 bases are a match to TRBD2. Germline assignment: CDR1 LNHDA and CDR2 SQIVND (reference sequence). The CDR3 sequence is 15 residues long. V gave up 6 bases and J gave up 4 bases; unmatched junction bases: 7. The DNA of the CDR3 is TGTGCCAGTAGGCTGCTAGCGGGAGTGGCAGATACGCAGTATTTT. This gives the protein CASRLLAGVADTQYF.

The chain is built from TRBV24-1 and TRBJ2-3, with D unclear. The CDR3 has 15 residues. Deletions cut 2 bases from V and 0 bases from J, with 8 bases between. CDR1 and CDR2 (germline): KGHDR, SFDVKD. CDR3 sequence (DNA): TGTGCCACCAGTGATTCCGGACGTAGCACAGATACGCAGTATTTT. Its translation: CATSDSGRSTDTQYF.

There are a few counts of this clonotype. The chain recombines TRBV20-1 with TRBJ2-7, with 7 nucleotides matching TRBD2. The V gene's germline CDR1 is DFQATT and CDR2 SNEGSKA (reference sequence). Trimming cost V 3 bases and J 5 bases; bases outside gene matches: 10. This CDR3 is 14 amino acids long. The CDR3 region has the DNA TGCAGTGCTAGGATGACGGGAGGCTTCGACGAGCAGTACTTC. Its translation is CSARMTGGFDEQYF.

The chain uses TRBV19 and TRBJ1-5; D perhaps matches TRBD1 (5 bases). Germline V CDR1 and CDR2: LNHDA, SQIVND (reference sequence). This CDR3 region has 15 residues. The V gene lost 5 bases and the J gene lost 6 bases, with 17 bases spanning the gap. CDR3 protein: CASSDLRAAGQPQHF. The CDR3 DNA reads as TGTGCCAGTAGTGACCTCAGGGCCGCGGGTCAGCCCCAGCATTTT.

The chain carries TRBV2 and TRBJ1-2, with D possibly TRBD1 on 6 matching bases. The CDR3 has 13 residues. With 7 bases removed from V and 5 bases from J, the gap between germline ends came to 14 bases. CDR1 SNHLY and CDR2 FYNNEI come from the germline V gene. Here the CDR3 reads CASKNQGTYGYTF. CDR3 DNA: TGTGCCAGCAAAAATCAGGGGACTTATGGCTACACCTTC. The complete variable domain, with remaining parts taken from reference TRBV2 and TRBJ1-2, reads EPEVTQTPSHQVTQMGQEVILRCVPISNHLYFYWYRQILGQKVEFLVSFYNNEISEKSEIFDDQFSVERPDGSNFTLKIRSTKLEDSAMYFCASKNQGTYGYTFGSGTRLTVV.

The table lists this clonotype with a few counts. The genes are TRBV6-2 or TRBV6-3 and TRBJ2-7; 11 bases are shared with TRBD2. Germline V gene sequence: CDR1 MNHEY, CDR2 SVGEGT. The junction had 4 bases not matched to a gene; V was cut back by 6 bases and J by 3 bases. The CDR3 covers 14 residues. The CDR3 DNA reads as TGTGCCAGCAGAAGACTAGCGGGACACTACGAGCAGTACTTC. Translating gives CASRRLAGHYEQYF.

The rearrangement links TRBV2 to TRBJ1-2; possible D gene TRBD1, 5 bases. The CDR3 is 13 residues long. Per the germline V gene, CDR1 is SNHLY and CDR2 is FYNNEI. The V and J ends lost 5 bases and 5 bases respectively, with 12 bases between them. CDR3 nucleotide sequence: TGTGCCAGCAGTTTAAAGGGACGGTATGGCTACACCTTC. This sequence encodes CASSLKGRYGYTF.

This clonotype was found a few times. The chain combines TRBV7-2 with TRBJ1-2; TRBD1 matches at 7 bases. The CDR3 runs 17 residues. Germline V gene lookup returns CDR1 SGHTA and CDR2 FQGNSA. Trimming took 6 bases from V and 3 from J; bases not matched to a gene: 16. The CDR3, as DNA: TGTGCCAGCAGTCATTCAATCAGGGGGTCTGGGGACTATGGCTACACCTTC. Amino acids: CASSHSIRGSGDYGYTF.

The gene calls are TRBV12-3 or TRBV12-4 and TRBJ1-1, with D perhaps matching TRBD1 (5 bases). CDR3 size: 16 residues. V was pared by 4 bases and J by 0 bases, with 15 bases between. The CDR3, as DNA: TGTGCCAGCAGTTCCCCATGGGGCAGTCTGAACACTGAAGCTTTCTTT. Translated: CASSSPWGSLNTEAFF.

The gene calls are TRBV2 and TRBJ2-2; 7 nucleotides agree with TRBD1. The CDR3 has 15 residues. The V and J ends lost 6 bases and 4 bases, in that order; junction bases with no gene match: 8. Germline loops: CDR1 SNHLY, CDR2 FYNNEI. The CDR3 protein is CASRLDRAATGELFF. The CDR3 DNA follows: TGTGCCAGCAGGCTTGACAGGGCCGCCACCGGGGAGCTGTTTTTT.

This rearrangement joins TRBV20-1 to TRBJ1-1; 12 bases are shared with TRBD1. The CDR3 spans 13 residues. The trim removed 6 bases at V and 6 bases at J, leaving 5 bases unmatched. The germline V gene has CDR1 DFQATT and CDR2 SNEGSKA (reference sequence). This chain's CDR3 is CSAPGQGASEAFF. Written as DNA, the CDR3 is TGCAGTGCCCCGGGACAGGGGGCGTCTGAAGCTTTCTTT.

This clonotype showed up just a few times. The genes are TRBV13 and TRBJ1-4; D might be TRBD1 (5 bases). This CDR3 is built from 11 residues. The V end was cut by 4 bases, the J end by 14 bases, with 11 bases between. Germline V CDR1 and CDR2: PRHDT, FYEKMQ (reference sequence). Here the CDR3 reads CASSSQGNLFF. In nucleotides, the CDR3 is TGTGCCAGCAGCTCTCAGGGAAATCTGTTTTTT.

J is TRBJ2-5 and V is TRBV7-3; no definite D call. The germline CDR1 and CDR2 sequences are SGHTA and FQGTGA. V lost 0 bases and J lost 3, with 5 bases in between. There are 13 residues in the CDR3. CDR3 sequence reads: CASSLTLEETQYF. The CDR3 nucleotides read TGTGCCAGCAGCTTAACCTTAGAAGAGACCCAGTACTTC.

This clonotype has at least ten counts. The gene calls are TRBV7-8 and TRBJ1-2; maybe TRBD1 (6 bases). V lost 4 bases and J lost 4, with 10 bases in between. The CDR3 contains 13 residues. The germline V gene encodes CDR1 SGHVS and CDR2 FQNEAQ. The CDR3 sequence: CASSSLQGYGYTF. The CDR3 DNA sequence: TGTGCCAGCAGCTCCCTACAGGGCTATGGCTACACCTTC.

The table lists this clonotype with many counts. The chain uses TRBV7-9 and TRBJ1-1, with D possibly matching TRBD1 (6 bases). The length of the CDR3 is 13 residues. The V end lost 6 bases, the J end lost 1 base, and 9 bases lay between the germline ends. Germline V gives CDR1 SEHNR, CDR2 FQNEAQ (reference sequence). The CDR3 sequence is CASRQGANTEAFF. The DNA of the CDR3 is TGTGCCAGCAGACAGGGAGCGAACACTGAAGCTTTCTTT.

V and J are TRBV7-3 and TRBJ1-6; the match to TRBD1 covers 7 bases. CDR3 length: 14 residues. J lost 7 bases, V lost 8 bases, and 8 bases had no gene match. Looked up from germline, CDR1 is SGHTA and CDR2 is FQGTGA. The CDR3 protein is CASGTAWWNSPLHF. CDR3 bases: TGTGCCAGCGGGACAGCGTGGTGGAATTCACCCCTCCACTTT.

This clonotype was seen more than once but under ten times. This sequence joins TRBV7-2 and TRBJ1-5; D gene uncertain. The V gene's germline CDR1 is SGHTA and CDR2 FQGNSA. The CDR3 consists of 15 residues. V lost 5 bases and J lost 6, with 17 bases in between. CDR3 in amino acids: CASSQAGGGVQPQHF. Written as DNA, the CDR3 is TGTGCCAGCAGCCAGGCGGGAGGAGGCGTTCAGCCCCAGCATTTT.

The genes are TRBV7-6 and TRBJ1-3; D gene unclear. Germline CDR1 and CDR2: SGHVS and FNYEAQ. Trimming stripped 5 bases from V and 4 bases from J, with 15 bases between. The CDR3 is 15 residues long. This CDR3 reads CASSQEGLWGNTIYF. CDR3 in DNA: TGTGCCAGCAGCCAAGAAGGACTTTGGGGAAACACCATATATTTT.

The chain couples TRBV7-6 to TRBJ1-5, with TRBD1 as a possible D gene (5 bases). The CDR3 totals 15 residues. The V gene's germline CDR1 is SGHVS and CDR2 FNYEAQ. Trimming left V 5 bases short and J 11 bases short, with 22 bases between. The CDR3 nucleotides are TGTGCCAGCAGCCAAGATGGGGGGACCAGCCCGGCCCAGCATTTT. Its translation is CASSQDGGTSPAQHF.

The V gene is TRBV10-2, the J gene TRBJ1-4; D call uncertain. The ends were cut back, 5 bases at V and 7 bases at J, with 11 bases in the middle. The CDR3 contains 13 residues. CDR1 is WSHSY, CDR2 SAAADI, per germline. CDR3 in DNA: TGCGCCAGCAGTCCGGTAGCTGTTGAAAAACTGTTTTTT. Translated: CASSPVAVEKLFF.

V is TRBV10-3 and J is TRBJ1-4, with TRBD1 as a possible D gene (5 bases). Germline V gene lookup returns CDR1 ENHRY and CDR2 SYGVKD. The length of the CDR3 is 14 residues. Trimming pared 10 bases from V and 7 bases from J, leaving 19 bases between. CDR3 sequence: CATSESMGGEKLFF. The CDR3 nucleotides are TGTGCCACCTCGGAGTCGATGGGGGGTGAAAAACTGTTTTTT.

CDR3 amino acids: CASSLRRLAGGPLGEQYF. The CDR3 DNA reads TGTGCCAGCAGCTTAAGGAGACTAGCGGGAGGGCCGTTGGGAGAGCAGTACTTC. The rearrangement uses TRBV13 and TRBJ2-7, with 14 positions matching TRBD2. Germline V gene sequence: CDR1 PRHDT, CDR2 FYEKMQ (reference sequence). The CDR3 runs 18 residues. The V segment lost 2 bases and the J segment 7 bases; nucleotides outside the gene matches: 13.

Of note for this clonotype: A much bigger clone sits one base away, suggesting this may be a read error. The chain joins TRBV19 to TRBJ2-6; D uncertain. Trimming shortened V by 5 bases and J by 0 bases, and 8 bases separated the two germline ends. The germline V gene has CDR1 LNHDA and CDR2 SQIVND (reference sequence). The CDR3 runs to 15 residues. The CDR3 bases are TGTGCCAGTAGTTCCCTAAGCTCTGGGGCCAACGTCCTGACTTTC. As protein: CASSSLSSGANVLTF.

The chain is built from TRBV24-1 and TRBJ2-1, with 7 bases lining up with TRBD2. The CDR3 contains 13 residues. The V segment lost 4 bases and the J segment 8 bases; nucleotides outside the gene matches: 4. The V gene's germline CDR1 is KGHDR and CDR2 SFDVKD. This CDR3 is CATSDPLAYEQFF. CDR3 DNA: TGTGCCACCAGTGACCCACTAGCGTATGAGCAGTTCTTC.

The chain uses TRBV7-8 and TRBJ1-1; D is perhaps TRBD1 (5 bases). V lost 7 bases, J lost 6 bases, and 30 bases lay in between. The CDR3 has 18 residues. From germline, CDR1 is SGHVS and CDR2 FQNEAQ. The CDR3 region is CASNYDGGTTSRFSEAFF. The CDR3 region has the DNA TGTGCCAGCAACTATGATGGTGGGACCACCTCTCGTTTCTCTGAAGCTTTCTTT.

This clonotype was recorded only once. This chain links TRBV7-3 with TRBJ2-5; no firm D call. V was clipped by 4 bases and J by 4 bases, with 16 bases between them. From germline, CDR1 is SGHTA and CDR2 FQGTGA. The CDR3 is 15 amino acids. CDR3 sequence: CASSSPNGRLETQYF. CDR3 in DNA: TGTGCCAGCAGCTCCCCGAACGGACGTCTAGAGACCCAGTACTTC. The full variable domain, completed using reference TRBV7-3 and TRBJ2-5, is GAGVSQTPSNKVTEKGKYVELRCDPISGHTALYWYRQSLGQGPEFLIYFQGTGAADDSGLPNDRFFAVRPEGSVSTLKIQRTERGDSAVYLCASSSPNGRLETQYFGPGTRLLVL.

This clonotype was seen more than once but under ten times. The rearrangement uses TRBV7-9 and TRBJ1-2; TRBD1 agrees at 8 bases. J was trimmed by 2 bases and V by 6 bases; bases with no gene match: 8. Germline V lookup: CDR1 SEHNR, CDR2 FQNEAQ (reference sequence). This CDR3 is built from 15 residues. CDR3 in amino acids: CASSPQGASNYGYTF. The CDR3 DNA sequence: TGTGCCAGCAGTCCCCAGGGGGCTTCGAACTATGGCTACACCTTC.

V gene TRBV29-1 combines with J gene TRBJ2-6; 8 bases align to TRBD1. Per germline, CDR1 SQVTM and CDR2 ANQGSEA. Losses at the gene ends were 7 bases for V and 6 bases for J; bases not matched to a gene: 8. This CDR3 spans 14 amino acids. CDR3 sequence reads: CSATGDRQANVLTF. The CDR3, as DNA: TGCAGCGCGACAGGGGACAGACAGGCCAACGTCCTGACTTTC.